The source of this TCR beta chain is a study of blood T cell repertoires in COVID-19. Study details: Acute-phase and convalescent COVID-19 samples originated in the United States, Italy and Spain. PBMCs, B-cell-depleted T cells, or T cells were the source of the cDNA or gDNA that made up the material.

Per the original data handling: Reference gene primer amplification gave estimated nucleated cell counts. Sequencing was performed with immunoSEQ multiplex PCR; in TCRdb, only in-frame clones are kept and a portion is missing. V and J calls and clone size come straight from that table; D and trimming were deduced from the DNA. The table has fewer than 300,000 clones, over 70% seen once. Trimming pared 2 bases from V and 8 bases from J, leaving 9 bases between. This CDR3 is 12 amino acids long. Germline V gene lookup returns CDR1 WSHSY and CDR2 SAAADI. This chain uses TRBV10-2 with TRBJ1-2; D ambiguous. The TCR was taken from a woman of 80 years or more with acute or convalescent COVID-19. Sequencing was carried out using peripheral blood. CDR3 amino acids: CASSEPAGGYTF. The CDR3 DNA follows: TGCGCCAGCAGTGAGCCCGCCGGGGGCTACACCTTC.